This T cell receptor (beta chain) comes out of a study of cytomegalovirus exposure and HLA in healthy donors. Study conclusions and caveats: Versus the approximately 670-donor mean, an Asian-associated ancestry cluster reportedly showed fewer N-insertions in a later analysis. Most TCR sequences were seen very rarely across donors, but some public TCRs occurred in many. As a later analysis showed, several of the most significant clusters appeared to be linked to common viral pathogens.

The count of this clone is one. Its antigen is as yet unknown. PCR primers comprised 60 Vbeta and 13 Jbeta primers. Some clones are missing from TCRdb's copy, which holds only in-frame ones; the method was immunoSEQ multiplex PCR. Of 150,000 to 200,000 clones in the sample, around 84% were seen once. The sequence was collected from a woman aged 18-29 years in good health and CMV-seronegative. Sequences were obtained from PBMCs.

CDR3: CASSLLGVGYGYTF. DNA for the CDR3: TGTGCCAGCAGTTTATTGGGAGTCGGGTATGGCTACACCTTC. The chain recombines TRBV27 with TRBJ1-2; D gene unclear. V lost 1 base, J lost 5 bases, and 11 bases lay in between. The germline V gene has CDR1 MNHEY and CDR2 SMNVEV (reference sequence). There are 14 residues in the CDR3.